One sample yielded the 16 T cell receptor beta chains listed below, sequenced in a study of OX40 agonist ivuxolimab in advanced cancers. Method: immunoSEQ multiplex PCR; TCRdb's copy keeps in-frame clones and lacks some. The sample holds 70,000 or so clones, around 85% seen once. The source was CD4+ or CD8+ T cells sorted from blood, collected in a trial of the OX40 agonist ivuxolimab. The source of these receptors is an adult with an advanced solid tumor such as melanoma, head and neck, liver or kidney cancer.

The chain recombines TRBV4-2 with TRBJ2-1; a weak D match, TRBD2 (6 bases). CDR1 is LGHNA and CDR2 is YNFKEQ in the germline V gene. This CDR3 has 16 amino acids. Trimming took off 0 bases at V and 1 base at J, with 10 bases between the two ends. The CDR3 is CASSQDVAGSYNEQFF. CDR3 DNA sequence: TGTGCCAGCAGCCAAGATGTTGCGGGATCCTACAATGAGCAGTTCTTC.

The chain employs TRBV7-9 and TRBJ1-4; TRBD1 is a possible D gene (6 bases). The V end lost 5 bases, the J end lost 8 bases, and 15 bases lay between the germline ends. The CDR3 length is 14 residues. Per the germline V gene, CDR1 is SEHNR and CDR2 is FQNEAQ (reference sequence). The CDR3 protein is CASSPDQGREKLFF. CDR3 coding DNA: TGTGCCAGCAGCCCAGACCAGGGGAGGGAAAAACTGTTTTTT.

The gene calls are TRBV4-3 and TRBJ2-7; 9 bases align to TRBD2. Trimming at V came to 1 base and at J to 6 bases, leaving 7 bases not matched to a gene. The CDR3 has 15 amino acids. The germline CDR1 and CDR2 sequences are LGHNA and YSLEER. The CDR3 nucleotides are TGCGCCAGCAGCCAAGTTAGCGGGAGCGCCAGCGAGCAGTACTTC. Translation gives CASSQVSGSASEQYF.

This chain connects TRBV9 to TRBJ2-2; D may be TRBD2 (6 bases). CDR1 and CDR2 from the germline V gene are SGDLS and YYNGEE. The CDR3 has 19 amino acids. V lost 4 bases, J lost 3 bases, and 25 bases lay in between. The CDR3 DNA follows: TGTGCCAGCAGCTCCTCGTTTTTTGCAGGGAGGCCTCACACCGGGGAGCTGTTTTTT. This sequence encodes CASSSSFFAGRPHTGELFF.

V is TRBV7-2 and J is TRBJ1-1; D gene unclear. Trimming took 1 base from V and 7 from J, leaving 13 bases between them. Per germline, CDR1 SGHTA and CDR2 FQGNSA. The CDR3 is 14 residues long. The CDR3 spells CASSLGVGEVEAFF. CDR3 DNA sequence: TGTGCCAGCAGCTTAGGAGTCGGAGAAGTTGAAGCTTTCTTT. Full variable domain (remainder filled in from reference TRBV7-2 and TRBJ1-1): GAGVSQSPSNKVTEKGKDVELRCDPISGHTALYWYRQSLGQGLEFLIYFQGNSAPDKSGLPSDRFSAERTGGSVSTLTIQRTQQEDSAVYLCASSLGVGEVEAFFGQGTRLTVV.

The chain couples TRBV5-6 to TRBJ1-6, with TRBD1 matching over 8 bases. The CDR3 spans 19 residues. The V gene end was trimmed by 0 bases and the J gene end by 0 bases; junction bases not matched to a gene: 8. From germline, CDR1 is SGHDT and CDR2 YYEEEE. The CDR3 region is CASSLGVGQGSSYNSPLHF. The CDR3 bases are TGTGCCAGCAGCTTGGGAGTTGGACAGGGCAGCTCCTATAATTCACCCCTCCACTTT.

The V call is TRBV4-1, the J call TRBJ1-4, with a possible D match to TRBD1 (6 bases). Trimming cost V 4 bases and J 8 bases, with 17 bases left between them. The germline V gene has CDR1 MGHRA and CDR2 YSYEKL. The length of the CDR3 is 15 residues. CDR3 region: CASSPEGLGGEKLFF. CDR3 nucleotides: TGCGCCAGCAGCCCCGAGGGTCTGGGGGGCGAAAAACTGTTTTTT.

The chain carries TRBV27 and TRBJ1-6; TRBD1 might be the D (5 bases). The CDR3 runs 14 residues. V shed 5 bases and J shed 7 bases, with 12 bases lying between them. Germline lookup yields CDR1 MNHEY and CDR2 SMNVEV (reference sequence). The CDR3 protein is CASSIGDVNSPLHF. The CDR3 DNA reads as TGTGCCAGCAGTATAGGGGATGTGAATTCACCCCTCCACTTT.

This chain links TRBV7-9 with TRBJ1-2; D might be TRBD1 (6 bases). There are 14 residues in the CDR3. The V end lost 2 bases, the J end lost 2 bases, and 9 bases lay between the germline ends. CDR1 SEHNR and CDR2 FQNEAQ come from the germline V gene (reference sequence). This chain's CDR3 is CASSLQGSNYGYTF. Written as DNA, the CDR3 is TGTGCCAGCAGCTTACAGGGGTCGAACTATGGCTACACCTTC.

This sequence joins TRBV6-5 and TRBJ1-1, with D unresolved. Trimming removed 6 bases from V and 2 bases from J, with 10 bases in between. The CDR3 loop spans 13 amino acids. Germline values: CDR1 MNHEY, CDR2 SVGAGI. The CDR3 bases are TGTGCCAGCAGCCTCAGTCGAAACACTGAAGCTTTCTTT. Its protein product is CASSLSRNTEAFF.

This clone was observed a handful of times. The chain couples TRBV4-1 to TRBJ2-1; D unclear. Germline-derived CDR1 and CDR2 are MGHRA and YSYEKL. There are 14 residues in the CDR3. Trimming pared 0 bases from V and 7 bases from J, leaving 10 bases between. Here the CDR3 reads CASSQDTQRNEQFF. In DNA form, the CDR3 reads TGCGCCAGCAGCCAAGATACTCAACGGAATGAGCAGTTCTTC.

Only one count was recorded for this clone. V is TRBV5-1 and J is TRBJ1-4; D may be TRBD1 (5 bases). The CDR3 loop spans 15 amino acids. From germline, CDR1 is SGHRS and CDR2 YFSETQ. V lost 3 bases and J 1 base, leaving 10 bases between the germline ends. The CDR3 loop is CASSSEGLTNEKLFF. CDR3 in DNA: TGCGCCAGCAGCTCTGAGGGGTTAACTAATGAAAAACTGTTTTTT.

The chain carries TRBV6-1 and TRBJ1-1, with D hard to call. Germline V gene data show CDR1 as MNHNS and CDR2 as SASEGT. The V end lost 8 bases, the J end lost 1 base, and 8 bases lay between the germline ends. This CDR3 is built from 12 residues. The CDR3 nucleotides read TGTGCCAGCCGGTTGGGGAACACTGAAGCTTTCTTT. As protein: CASRLGNTEAFF.

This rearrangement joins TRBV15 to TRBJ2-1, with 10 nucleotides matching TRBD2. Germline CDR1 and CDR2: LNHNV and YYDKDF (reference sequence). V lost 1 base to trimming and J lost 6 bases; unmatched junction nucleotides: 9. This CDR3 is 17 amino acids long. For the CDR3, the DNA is TGTGCCACCAGCAGAGGGGATAGCGGGGGGCATACCAATGAGCAGTTCTTC. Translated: CATSRGDSGGHTNEQFF.

DNA of the CDR3: TGTGCCAGCAGTCCCGGGACCAATGAAAAACTGTTTTTT. This gives the protein CASSPGTNEKLFF. The chain joins TRBV6-5 to TRBJ1-4, with D perhaps TRBD1 (5 bases). Trimming stripped 5 bases from V and 5 bases from J, with 9 bases between. This CDR3 is built from 13 residues. Germline V gene sequence: CDR1 MNHEY, CDR2 SVGAGI.

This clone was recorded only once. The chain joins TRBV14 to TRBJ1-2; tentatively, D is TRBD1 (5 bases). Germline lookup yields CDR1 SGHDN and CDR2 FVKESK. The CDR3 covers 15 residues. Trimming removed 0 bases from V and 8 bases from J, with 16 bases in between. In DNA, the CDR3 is TGTGCCAGCAGCCAAGAAGACATCGGGGGTGTCGGCTACACCTTC. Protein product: CASSQEDIGGVGYTF.